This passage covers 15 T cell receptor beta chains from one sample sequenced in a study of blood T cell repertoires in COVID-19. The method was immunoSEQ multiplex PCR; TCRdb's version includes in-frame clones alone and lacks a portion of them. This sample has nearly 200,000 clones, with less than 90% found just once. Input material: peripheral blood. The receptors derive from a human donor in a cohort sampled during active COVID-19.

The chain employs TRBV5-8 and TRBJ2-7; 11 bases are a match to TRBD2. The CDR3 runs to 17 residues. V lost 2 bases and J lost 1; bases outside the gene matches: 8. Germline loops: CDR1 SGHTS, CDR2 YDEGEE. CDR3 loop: CASSLRFGTSGSYEQYV. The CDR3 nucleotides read TGTGCCAGCAGCTTAAGATTCGGGACTAGCGGTTCCTACGAGCAGTACGTC.

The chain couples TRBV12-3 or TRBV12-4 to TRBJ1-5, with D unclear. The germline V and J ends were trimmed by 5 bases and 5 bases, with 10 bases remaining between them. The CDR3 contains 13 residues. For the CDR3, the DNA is TGTGCCAGCAGTCCGGACTTATATCAGCCCCAGCATTTT. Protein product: CASSPDLYQPQHF.

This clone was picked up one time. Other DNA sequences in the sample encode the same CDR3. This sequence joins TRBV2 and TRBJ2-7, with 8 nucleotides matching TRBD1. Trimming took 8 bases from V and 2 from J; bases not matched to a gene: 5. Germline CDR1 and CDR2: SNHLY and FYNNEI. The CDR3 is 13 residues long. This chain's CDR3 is CASRQGAPYEQYF. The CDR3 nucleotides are TGTGCCAGCCGTCAGGGGGCACCCTACGAGCAGTACTTC.

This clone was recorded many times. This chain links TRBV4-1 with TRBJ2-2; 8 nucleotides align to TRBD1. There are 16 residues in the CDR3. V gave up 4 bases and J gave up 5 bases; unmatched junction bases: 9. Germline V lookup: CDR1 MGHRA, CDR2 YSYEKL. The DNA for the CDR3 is TGCGCCAGCAGCCTACGGACAGGGAGGCAGACCGGGGAGCTGTTTTTT. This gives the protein CASSLRTGRQTGELFF.

DNA of the CDR3: TGTGCCAGCAGTTTAAATATGGCCGGGACTGAAGCTTTCTTT. Its translation: CASSLNMAGTEAFF. The V call is TRBV27, the J call TRBJ1-1, with D unclear. The CDR3 is 14 residues long. The V and J ends lost 2 bases and 5 bases respectively, with 12 bases between them. Germline lookup yields CDR1 MNHEY and CDR2 SMNVEV (reference sequence).

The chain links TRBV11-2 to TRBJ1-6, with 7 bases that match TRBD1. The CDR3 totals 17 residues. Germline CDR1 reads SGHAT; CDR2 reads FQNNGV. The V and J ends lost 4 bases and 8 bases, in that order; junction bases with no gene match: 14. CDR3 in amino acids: CASSSSTGWGRDSPLHF. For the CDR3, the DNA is TGTGCCAGCAGCTCCTCGACAGGGTGGGGGCGCGATTCACCCCTCCACTTT.

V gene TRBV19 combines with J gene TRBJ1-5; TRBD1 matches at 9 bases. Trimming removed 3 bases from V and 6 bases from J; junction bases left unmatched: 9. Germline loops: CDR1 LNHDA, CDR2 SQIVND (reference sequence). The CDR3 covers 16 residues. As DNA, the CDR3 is TGTGCCAGTAGTATGGGCAACAGGGGGCTCAGTCAGCCCCAGCATTTT. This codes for CASSMGNRGLSQPQHF.

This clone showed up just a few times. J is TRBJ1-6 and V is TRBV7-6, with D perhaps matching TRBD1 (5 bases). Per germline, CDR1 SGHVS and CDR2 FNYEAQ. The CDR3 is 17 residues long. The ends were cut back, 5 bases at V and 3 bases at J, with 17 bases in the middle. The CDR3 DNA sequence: TGTGCCAGCAGCCAATCCGTGGCAGGGCTCTATAATTCACCCCTCCACTTT. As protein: CASSQSVAGLYNSPLHF.

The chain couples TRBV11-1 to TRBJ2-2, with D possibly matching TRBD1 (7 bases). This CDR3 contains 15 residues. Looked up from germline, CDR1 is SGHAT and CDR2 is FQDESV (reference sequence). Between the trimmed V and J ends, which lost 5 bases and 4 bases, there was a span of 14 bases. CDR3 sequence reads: CASSEGASATGELFF. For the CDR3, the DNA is TGTGCCAGCAGCGAGGGGGCTAGCGCCACCGGGGAGCTGTTTTTT.

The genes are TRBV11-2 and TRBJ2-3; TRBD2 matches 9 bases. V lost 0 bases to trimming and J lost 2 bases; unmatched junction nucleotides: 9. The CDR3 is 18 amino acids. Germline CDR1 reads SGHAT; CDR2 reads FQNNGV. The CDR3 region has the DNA TGTGCCAGCAGCTTAGATCTCGGGCTAGCGGGGCTCACAGATACGCAGTATTTT. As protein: CASSLDLGLAGLTDTQYF.

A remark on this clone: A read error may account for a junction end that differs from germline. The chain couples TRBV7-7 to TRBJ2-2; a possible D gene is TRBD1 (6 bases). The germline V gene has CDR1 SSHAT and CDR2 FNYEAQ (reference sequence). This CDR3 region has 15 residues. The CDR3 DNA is TGTGCTAGCAGCTTAGACAGGACAAACACCGGGGAGCTGTTTTTT. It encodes CASSLDRTNTGELFF. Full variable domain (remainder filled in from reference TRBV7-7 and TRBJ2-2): GAGVSQSPRYKVTKRGQDVTLRCDPISSHATLYWYQQALGQGPEFLTYFNYEAQPDKSGLPSDRFSAERPEGSISTLTIQRTEQRDSAMYRCASSLDRTNTGELFFGEGSRLTVL.

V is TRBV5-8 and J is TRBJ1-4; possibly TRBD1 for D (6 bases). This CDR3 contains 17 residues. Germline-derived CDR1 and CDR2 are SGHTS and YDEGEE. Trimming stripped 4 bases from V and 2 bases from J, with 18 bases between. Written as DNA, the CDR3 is TGTGCCAGCAGCCTGGGGACATTTGCCCCGACTAATGAAAAACTGTTTTTT. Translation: CASSLGTFAPTNEKLFF.

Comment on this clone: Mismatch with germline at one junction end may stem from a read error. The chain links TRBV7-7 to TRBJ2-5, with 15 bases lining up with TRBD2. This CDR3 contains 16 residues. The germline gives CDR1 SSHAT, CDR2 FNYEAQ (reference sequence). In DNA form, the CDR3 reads TGTGCTAGCAGCGTAGGACTAGCGGGGGGGCAGGAGACCCAGTACTTC. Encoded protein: CASSVGLAGGQETQYF.

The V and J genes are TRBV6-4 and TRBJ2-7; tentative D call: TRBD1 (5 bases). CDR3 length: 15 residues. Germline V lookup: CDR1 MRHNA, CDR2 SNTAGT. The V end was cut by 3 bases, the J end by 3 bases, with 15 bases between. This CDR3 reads CASSESPTDRYEQYF. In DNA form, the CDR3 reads TGTGCCAGCAGTGAATCTCCGACAGACCGCTACGAGCAGTACTTC.

CDR3 nucleotide sequence: TGTGCCAGCAGGCCGACAGGGGTGGGCGGGGAGCTGTTTTTT. It specifies CASRPTGVGGELFF. This chain joins TRBV6-6 and TRBJ2-2, with 8 bases identical to TRBD1. The J segment lost 7 bases and the V segment lost 6 bases, leaving 7 bases of the junction unmatched. Per germline, CDR1 MNHNY and CDR2 SVGAGI (reference sequence). This CDR3 has 14 amino acids.